Listed below are T cell receptor beta chains from one sample, sequenced in a study of CD8+ T cells in alopecia areata. The repertoire was sequenced with immunoSEQ multiplex PCR; TCRdb's copy has only in-frame clones and lacks some. The sample yields over 150,000 clones, around 63% seen once. Sequencing used CD4+ T cells sorted from blood, obtained at week 0. Receptors were obtained from a human donor with alopecia areata. Both conserved end residues are part of each CDR3. D genes are given only for firm matches. For some rows the clone size is stated as once, few or many, or as a class when expanded; others skip it.

CDR3 protein,CDR3 DNA,clone size,D gene,V gene,J gene
CASSVRQGGDTQYF,TGTGCCAGCAGTGTTCGACAGGGTGGGGATACGCAGTATTTT,few,TRBD1,TRBV6-1,TRBJ2-3
CSVVQGAALSTDTQYF,TGCAGCGTTGTACAGGGAGCTGCTCTTAGCACAGATACGCAGTATTTT,NA,NA,TRBV29-1,TRBJ2-3
CAWSVWGASAEAFF,TGTGCCTGGAGTGTATGGGGGGCGAGCGCTGAAGCTTTCTTT,few,NA,TRBV30,TRBJ1-1
CAWRDSNSPLHF,TGTGCCTGGAGAGACAGTAATTCACCCCTCCACTTT,NA,NA,TRBV30,TRBJ1-6
CASSQPGPRGGEQYF,TGCGCCAGCAGCCAACCGGGACCCCGTGGGGGCGAGCAGTACTTC,NA,NA,TRBV4-1,TRBJ2-7
CSVWTGNYGYTF,TGCAGCGTCTGGACAGGGAACTATGGCTACACCTTC,NA,TRBD1,TRBV29-1,TRBJ1-2
CASSAGTSGASGLLYEQYF,TGTGCCAGCAGTGCCGGGACTAGCGGGGCGTCAGGGCTACTCTACGAGCAGTACTTC,NA,TRBD2,TRBV2,TRBJ2-7
CASSVSRDRAFDTEAFF,TGTGCCAGCAGCGTATCCCGGGACAGGGCTTTCGACACTGAAGCTTTCTTT,NA,TRBD1,TRBV9,TRBJ1-1
CASSLAPDVNIQYF,TGCGCCAGCAGTTTAGCCCCTGATGTAAACATTCAGTACTTC,NA,NA,TRBV10-2,TRBJ2-4
CASSLVPGGNEQYF,TGTGCCAGCAGTTTGGTCCCAGGGGGCAACGAGCAGTACTTC,NA,TRBD1,TRBV28,TRBJ2-7